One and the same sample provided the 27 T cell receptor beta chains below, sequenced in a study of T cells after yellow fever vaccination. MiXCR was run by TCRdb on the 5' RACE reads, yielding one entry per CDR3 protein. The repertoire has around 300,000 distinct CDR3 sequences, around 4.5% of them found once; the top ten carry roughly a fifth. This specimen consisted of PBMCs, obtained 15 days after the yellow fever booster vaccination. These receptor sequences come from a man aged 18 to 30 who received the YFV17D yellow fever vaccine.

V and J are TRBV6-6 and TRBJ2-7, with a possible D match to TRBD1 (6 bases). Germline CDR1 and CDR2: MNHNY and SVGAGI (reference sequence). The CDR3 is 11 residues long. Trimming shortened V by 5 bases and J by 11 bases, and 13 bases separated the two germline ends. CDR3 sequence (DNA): TGTGCCAGCAGTACGACAGGTAATAAGTACTTC. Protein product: CASSTTGNKYF.

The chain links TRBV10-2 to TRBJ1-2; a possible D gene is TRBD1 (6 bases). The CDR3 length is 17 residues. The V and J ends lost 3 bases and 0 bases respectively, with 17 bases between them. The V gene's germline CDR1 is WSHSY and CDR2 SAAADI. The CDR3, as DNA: TGCGCCAGCAGTGATTTAACAGGGACTTCCGCTAACTATGGCTACACCTTC. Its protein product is CASSDLTGTSANYGYTF.

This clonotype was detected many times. The CDR3 here is CASSSGIEQFF. The CDR3 DNA is TGCGCCAGCAGCTCAGGGATTGAGCAGTTCTTC. This rearrangement joins TRBV5-1 to TRBJ2-1, with D possibly matching TRBD1 (5 bases). Per germline, CDR1 SGHRS and CDR2 YFSETQ. Trimming removed 3 bases from V and 9 bases from J, with 7 bases in between. The CDR3 sequence is 11 residues long.

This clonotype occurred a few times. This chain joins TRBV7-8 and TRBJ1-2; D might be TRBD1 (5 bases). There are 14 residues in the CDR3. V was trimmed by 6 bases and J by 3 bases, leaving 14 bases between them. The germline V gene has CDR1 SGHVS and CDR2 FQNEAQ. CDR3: CASSQTGPHYGYTF. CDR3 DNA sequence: TGTGCCAGCAGTCAGACGGGACCCCACTATGGCTACACCTTC.

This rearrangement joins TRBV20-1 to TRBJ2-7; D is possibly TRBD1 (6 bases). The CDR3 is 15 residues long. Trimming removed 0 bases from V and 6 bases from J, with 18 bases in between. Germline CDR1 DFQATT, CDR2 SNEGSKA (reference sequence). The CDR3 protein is CSARDRRLGAAEQYV. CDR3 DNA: TGCAGTGCTAGAGATAGGCGACTGGGGGCCGCCGAGCAGTACGTC.

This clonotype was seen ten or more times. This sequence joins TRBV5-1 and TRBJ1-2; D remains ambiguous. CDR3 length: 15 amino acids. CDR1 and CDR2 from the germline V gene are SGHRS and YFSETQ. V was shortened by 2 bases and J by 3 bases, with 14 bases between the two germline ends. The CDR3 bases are TGCGCCAGCAGCTTAACCCCGCAGCTAGACTATGGCTACACCTTC. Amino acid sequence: CASSLTPQLDYGYTF.

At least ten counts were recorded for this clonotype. The CDR3 DNA follows: TGCGCCAGCAGCCCGCTCTGGCGGGGGAACTACGAGCAGTACTTC. It translates to CASSPLWRGNYEQYF. The J gene is TRBJ2-7, the V gene TRBV5-1; TRBD2 aligns across 7 bases. Per germline, CDR1 SGHRS and CDR2 YFSETQ. V was pared by 4 bases and J by 3 bases, with 10 bases of the junction left unmatched. The CDR3 is 15 amino acids. Full variable domain (missing parts from reference TRBV5-1 and TRBJ2-7): KAGVTQTPRYLIKTRGQQVTLSCSPISGHRSVSWYQQTPGQGLQFLFEYFSETQRNKGNFPGRFSGRQFSNSRSEMNVSTLELGDSALYLCASSPLWRGNYEQYFGPGTRLTVT.

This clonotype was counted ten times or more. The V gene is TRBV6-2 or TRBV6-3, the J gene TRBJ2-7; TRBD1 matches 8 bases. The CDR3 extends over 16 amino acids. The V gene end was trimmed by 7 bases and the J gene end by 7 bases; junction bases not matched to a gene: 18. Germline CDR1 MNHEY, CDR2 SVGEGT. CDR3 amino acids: CASTPSPGQGNKEQYF. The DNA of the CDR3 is TGTGCCAGCACCCCCAGCCCCGGACAGGGAAATAAGGAGCAGTACTTC.

CDR3 region: CASSVLGADGVIAQYF. The DNA for the CDR3 is TGTGCCAGCAGCGTACTGGGGGCGGACGGTGTTATCGCCCAGTACTTC. The V gene is TRBV28, the J gene TRBJ2-5, with D maybe TRBD1 (6 bases). In germline, CDR1 is MDHEN, CDR2 SYDVKM. V lost 6 bases to trimming and J lost 9 bases, with 26 bases between them. The CDR3 sequence is 16 residues long.

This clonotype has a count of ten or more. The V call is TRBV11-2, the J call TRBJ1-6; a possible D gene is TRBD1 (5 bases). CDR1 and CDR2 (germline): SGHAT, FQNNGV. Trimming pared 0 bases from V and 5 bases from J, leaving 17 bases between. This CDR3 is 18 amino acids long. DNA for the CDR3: TGTGCCAGCAGCTTAGATCCGGGCCCATGGGGGAATAATTCACCCCTCCACTTT. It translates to CASSLDPGPWGNNSPLHF.

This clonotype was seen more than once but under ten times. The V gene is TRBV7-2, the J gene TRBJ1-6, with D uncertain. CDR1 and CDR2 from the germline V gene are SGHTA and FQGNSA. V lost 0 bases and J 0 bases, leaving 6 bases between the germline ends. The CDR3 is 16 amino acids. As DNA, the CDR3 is TGTGCCAGCAGCTTAGCGGCGGGCTCCTATAATTCACCCCTCCACTTT. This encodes CASSLAAGSYNSPLHF.

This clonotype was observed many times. CDR3 loop: CASSPSGLSSQFF. Written as DNA, the CDR3 is TGTGCCAGCTCCCCCTCGGGACTCTCTTCCCAGTTCTTC. The rearrangement joins TRBV5-8 to TRBJ2-1, with a tentative D call TRBD2 (6 bases). This CDR3 has 13 amino acids. Germline V gives CDR1 SGHTS, CDR2 YDEGEE. V was cut by 7 bases and J by 13 bases, with 21 bases left in between.

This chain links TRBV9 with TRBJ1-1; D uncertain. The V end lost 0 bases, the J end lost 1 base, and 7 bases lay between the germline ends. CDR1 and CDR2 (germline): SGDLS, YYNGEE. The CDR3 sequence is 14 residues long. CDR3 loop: CASSVDWGNTEAFF. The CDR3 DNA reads TGTGCCAGCAGCGTAGATTGGGGGAACACTGAAGCTTTCTTT.

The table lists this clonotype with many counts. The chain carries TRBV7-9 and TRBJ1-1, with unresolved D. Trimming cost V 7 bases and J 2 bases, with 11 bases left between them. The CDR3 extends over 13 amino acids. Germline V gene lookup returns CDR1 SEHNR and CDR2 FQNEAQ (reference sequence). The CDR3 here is CASTSLINTEAFF. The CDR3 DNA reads TGTGCCAGCACCTCCCTAATAAACACTGAAGCTTTCTTT.

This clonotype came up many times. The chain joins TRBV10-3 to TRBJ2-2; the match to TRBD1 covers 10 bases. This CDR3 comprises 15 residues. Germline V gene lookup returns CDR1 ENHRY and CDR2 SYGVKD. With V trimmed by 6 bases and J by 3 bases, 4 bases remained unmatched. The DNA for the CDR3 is TGTGCCATCAGAATGGACAGGGGGTACACCGGGGAGCTGTTTTTT. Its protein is CAIRMDRGYTGELFF.

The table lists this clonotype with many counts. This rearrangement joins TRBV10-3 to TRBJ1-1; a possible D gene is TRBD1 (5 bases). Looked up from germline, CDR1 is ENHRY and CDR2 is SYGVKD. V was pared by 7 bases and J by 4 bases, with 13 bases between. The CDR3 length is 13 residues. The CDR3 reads CAITQQEGTEAFF. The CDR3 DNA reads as TGTGCCATCACACAACAGGAGGGCACTGAAGCTTTCTTT.

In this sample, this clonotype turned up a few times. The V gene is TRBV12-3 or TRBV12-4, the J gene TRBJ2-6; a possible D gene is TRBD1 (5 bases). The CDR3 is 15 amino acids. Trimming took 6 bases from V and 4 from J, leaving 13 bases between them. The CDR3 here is CASSPTDPGANVLTF. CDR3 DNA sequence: TGTGCCAGCAGCCCGACAGATCCCGGGGCCAACGTCCTGACTTTC.

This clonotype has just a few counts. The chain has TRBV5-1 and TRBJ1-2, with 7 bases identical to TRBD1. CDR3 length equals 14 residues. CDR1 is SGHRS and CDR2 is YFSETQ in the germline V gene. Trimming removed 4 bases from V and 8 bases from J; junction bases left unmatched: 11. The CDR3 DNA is TGCGCCAGCAGCCCTGGGACAGCCCTAGGAGGCTACACCTTC. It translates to CASSPGTALGGYTF.

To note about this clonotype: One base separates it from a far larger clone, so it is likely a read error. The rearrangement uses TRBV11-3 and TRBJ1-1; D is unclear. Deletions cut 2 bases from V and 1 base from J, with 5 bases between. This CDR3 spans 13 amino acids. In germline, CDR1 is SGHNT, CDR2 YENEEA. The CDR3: CASSLNTNTEAFF. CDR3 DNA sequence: TGTGCCAGCAGCTTAAACACGAACACTGAAGCTTTCTTT. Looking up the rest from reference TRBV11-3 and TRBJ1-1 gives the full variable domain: EAGVVQSPRYKIIEKKQPVAFWCNPISGHNTLYWYLQNLGQGPELLIRYENEEAVDDSQLPKDRFSAERLKGVDSTLKIQPAELGDSAVYLCASSLNTNTEAFFGQGTRLTVV.

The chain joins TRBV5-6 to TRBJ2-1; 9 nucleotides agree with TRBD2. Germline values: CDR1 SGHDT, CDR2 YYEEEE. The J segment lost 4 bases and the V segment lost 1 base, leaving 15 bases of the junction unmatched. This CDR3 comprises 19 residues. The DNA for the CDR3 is TGTGCCAGCAGCTTGATTTGGGGTAGTAGCGGGGGCACATACAATGAGCAGTTCTTC. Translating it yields CASSLIWGSSGGTYNEQFF. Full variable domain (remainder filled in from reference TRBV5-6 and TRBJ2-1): DAGVTQSPTHLIKTRGQQVTLRCSPKSGHDTVSWYQQALGQGPQFIFQYYEEEERQRGNFPDRFSGHQFPNYSSELNVNALLLGDSALYLCASSLIWGSSGGTYNEQFFGPGTRLTVL.

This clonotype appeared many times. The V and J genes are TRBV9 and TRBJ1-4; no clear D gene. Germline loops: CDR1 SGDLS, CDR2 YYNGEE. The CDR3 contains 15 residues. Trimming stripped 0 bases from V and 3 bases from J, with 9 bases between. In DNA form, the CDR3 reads TGTGCCAGCAGCGTAGGGGTAATGGCTAATGAAAAACTGTTTTTT. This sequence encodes CASSVGVMANEKLFF.

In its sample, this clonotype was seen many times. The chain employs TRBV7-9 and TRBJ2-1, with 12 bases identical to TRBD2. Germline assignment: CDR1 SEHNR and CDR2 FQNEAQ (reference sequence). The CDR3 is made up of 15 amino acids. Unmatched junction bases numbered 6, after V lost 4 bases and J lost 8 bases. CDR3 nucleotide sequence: TGTGCCAGCAGCTCTACTAGCGGGGGGCCCGATGAGCAGTTCTTC. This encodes CASSSTSGGPDEQFF.

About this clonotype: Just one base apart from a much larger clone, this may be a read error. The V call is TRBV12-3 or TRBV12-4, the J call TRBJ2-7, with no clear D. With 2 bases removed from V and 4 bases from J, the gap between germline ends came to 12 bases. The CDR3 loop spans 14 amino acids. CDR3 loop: CASSLWQERYEQYF. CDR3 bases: TGTGCCAGCAGTTTATGGCAGGAGAGATACGAGCAGTACTTC.

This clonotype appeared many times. The CDR3 spells CASSTLAGGQSEQFF. The CDR3 DNA sequence: TGTGCCAGCAGTACACTAGCGGGGGGGCAGAGTGAGCAGTTCTTC. The chain links TRBV6-4 to TRBJ2-1; 13 bases agree with TRBD2. There are 15 residues in the CDR3. The V segment lost 5 bases and the J segment 9 bases; nucleotides outside the gene matches: 7. Per the germline V gene, CDR1 is MRHNA and CDR2 is SNTAGT.

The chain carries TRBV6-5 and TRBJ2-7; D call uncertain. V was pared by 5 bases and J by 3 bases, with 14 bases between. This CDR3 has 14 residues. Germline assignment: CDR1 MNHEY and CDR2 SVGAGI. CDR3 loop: CASSPTPSFYEQYF. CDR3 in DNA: TGTGCCAGCAGTCCAACCCCCAGTTTCTACGAGCAGTACTTC.

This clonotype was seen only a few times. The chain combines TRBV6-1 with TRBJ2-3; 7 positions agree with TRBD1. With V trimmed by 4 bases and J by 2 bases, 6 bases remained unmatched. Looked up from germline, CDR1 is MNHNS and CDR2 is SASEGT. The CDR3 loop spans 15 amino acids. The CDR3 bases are TGTGCCAGCAGTGCTCAGGGGGTCCCCACAGATACGCAGTATTTT. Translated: CASSAQGVPTDTQYF.

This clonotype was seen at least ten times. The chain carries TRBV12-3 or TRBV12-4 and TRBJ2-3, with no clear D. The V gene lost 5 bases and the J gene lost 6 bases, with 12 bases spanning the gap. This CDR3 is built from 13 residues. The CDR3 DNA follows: TGTGCCAGCAGTACTCTGCTACGGGATACGCAGTATTTT. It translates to CASSTLLRDTQYF.